A selection of T cell receptor beta chains follows, all from one sample in a study of beta chain features in type 1 diabetes. Sequencing was performed with immunoSEQ multiplex PCR; in TCRdb, only in-frame clones are kept and a portion is missing. The table lists 120,000 or so clones, 17% of them singletons. Sequenced input: central memory CD4+ T cells from blood. These receptors all stem from a man aged 18 to 30 with type 1 diabetes. Each CDR3 is given with its conserved first and last residue. Fields, in order: V gene, J gene, clone size, D gene, CDR3 DNA, CDR3 protein. The D gene is left open where the match is weak. Only some rows state a clone size, as once, few, many or a class for expanded clones.

>TRBV7-2|TRBJ2-3|.|TRBD2
TGTGCCGAGCGGGAGAGTAGTACAGATACGCAGTATTTT
CAERESSTDTQYF
>TRBV11-2|TRBJ2-7|few|.
TGTGCCAGCAGCTTATGGGCAGGAGCCTACGAGCAGTACTTC
CASSLWAGAYEQYF
>TRBV18|TRBJ2-3|few|.
TGTGCCAGCTCACGGGGGTTGGCTCTTGCACTGGAGGATACGCAGTATTTT
CASSRGLALALEDTQYF
>TRBV19|TRBJ2-7|.|TRBD2
TGTGCCAGTAGCCGTAGCGGGCAGCCCTCCTACGAGCAGTACTTC
CASSRSGQPSYEQYF
>TRBV7-2|TRBJ1-4|few|.
TGTGCCAGCAGCTCGACAGTCGCAACTAATGAAAAACTGTTTTTT
CASSSTVATNEKLFF
>TRBV28|TRBJ2-1|.|TRBD1
TGTGCCAGCTTCGTGAGGGGGCTACAAGATGAGCAGTTCTTC
CASFVRGLQDEQFF
>TRBV5-1|TRBJ2-6|few|.
TGCGCCAGCAGCTTGGGCGGCCCTCTTAGCTCTGGGGCCAACGTCCTGACTTTC
CASSLGGPLSSGANVLTF
>TRBV4-1|TRBJ2-3|.|.
TGCGCCAGCAGCCAAGGGCCCTGGCGGGGCTTCACAGATACGCAGTATTTT
CASSQGPWRGFTDTQYF
>TRBV30|TRBJ2-5|.|TRBD1
TGTGCCTGGAGCGCAACTCAGGGGGCATGGCAAGAGACCCAGTACTTC
CAWSATQGAWQETQYF
>TRBV11-1|TRBJ2-7|.|TRBD1
TGTGCCAGCAGCTTCGGACAGGGTAAAGTGCAGTACTTC
CASSFGQGKVQYF
>TRBV7-9|TRBJ2-5|few|TRBD2
TGTGCCAGCAGCCATGCCGCATTAGCGGGGGGCCGCGAGACCCAGTACTTC
CASSHAALAGGRETQYF
>TRBV4-3|TRBJ2-3|.|TRBD2
TGCGCCAGCAGCCAAGAGGCTAGCGGGGGGGGCAGAACAGATACGCAGTATTTT
CASSQEASGGGRTDTQYF
>TRBV14|TRBJ2-3|.|TRBD2
TGTGCCAGCAGCCAAAAGAGCGGGAGTATTGCAGATACGCAGTATTTT
CASSQKSGSIADTQYF
>TRBV7-2|TRBJ2-3|.|TRBD1
TGTGCCAGCAGCTCCACCCGGGACAGGGGACGAGATACGCAGTATTTT
CASSSTRDRGRDTQYF
>TRBV6-5|TRBJ2-7|few|.
TGTGCCAGCAGTCCCCGGACGGAATCCTACGAGCAGTACTTC
CASSPRTESYEQYF
>TRBV2|TRBJ1-4|.|.
TGTGCCAGCAGAGTGAGGGAGACTAATGAAAAACTGTTTTTT
CASRVRETNEKLFF
>TRBV7-2|TRBJ1-5|many|.
TGTGCCAGCAGCACACGGGTTGGAACAGCACTTAATCAGCCCCAGCATTTT
CASSTRVGTALNQPQHF
>TRBV7-2|TRBJ2-5|once|.
TGTGCCAGCAGCTCCAGACAGGTACTCCAAGAGACCCAGTACTTC
CASSSRQVLQETQYF
>TRBV6-5|TRBJ2-3|.|TRBD1
TGTGCCAGCAGGGCCGGGACAGGGAAGCAGGCGCAGTATTTT
CASRAGTGKQAQYF
>TRBV10-3|TRBJ2-6|.|.
TGTGCCATCAGTGAGTCCCCCGGGGCCAACGTCCTGACTTTC
CAISESPGANVLTF
>TRBV7-6|TRBJ2-1|.|TRBD1
TGTGCCAGCAGCCTCAGGGGGTATGATGAGCAGTTCTTC
CASSLRGYDEQFF
>TRBV2|TRBJ2-1|many|.
TGTGCCAGCAGTCCCCAGAAGAATGAGCAGTTCTTC
CASSPQKNEQFF
>TRBV5-4|TRBJ2-4|few|TRBD1
TGTGCCAGCAGCTCGAAATTGGACAGGAGCCAAAACATTCAGTACTTC
CASSSKLDRSQNIQYF
>TRBV7-9|TRBJ1-2|few|.
TGTGCCAGCAGCATAGACGGTGTTAACTATGGCTACACCTTC
CASSIDGVNYGYTF
>TRBV9|TRBJ2-5|many|TRBD2
TGTGCCAGCAGCCTAATCGGCGGGGGACTTCTAGAGACCCAGTACTTC
CASSLIGGGLLETQYF
>TRBV30|TRBJ2-7|many|TRBD2
TGTGCCTGGAGTAGGACTAGCTTCGATCGCGAGCAGTACTTC
CAWSRTSFDREQYF
>TRBV28|TRBJ1-2|few|.
TGTGCCAGCAGTCCGGGACGGCTACGCCTCCATGGCTACACCTTC
CASSPGRLRLHGYTF
>TRBV29-1|TRBJ2-5|.|.
TGCAGCGTTGAAGCAAGGGGAGGTGAGACCCAGTACTTC
CSVEARGGETQYF
>TRBV6-5|TRBJ2-1|.|TRBD2
TGTGCCAGCAGTTACTCGATACTAGCGGGTGGGAATGAGCAGTTCTTC
CASSYSILAGGNEQFF
>TRBV5-1|TRBJ1-1|few|.
TGCGCCAGCAGCTCCGGGTGGGACGCTAACACTGAAGCTTTCTTT
CASSSGWDANTEAFF
>TRBV6-6|TRBJ1-4|.|.
TGTGCCAGCAGCCCGCCGGGACAAGTACATGAAAAACTGTTTTTT
CASSPPGQVHEKLFF
>TRBV28|TRBJ2-7|.|.
TGTGCCAGCAACTTGGACGGATACGAGCAGTACTTC
CASNLDGYEQYF
>TRBV13|TRBJ1-2|few|TRBD1
TGTGCCAGCAGCTCGGACAGGAACTATGGCTACACCTTC
CASSSDRNYGYTF
>TRBV18|TRBJ2-3|.|TRBD2
TGTGCCAGCTCACCCGTGGCGGGAGTAGGTAGAACGCAGTATTTT
CASSPVAGVGRTQYF
>TRBV7-9|TRBJ2-7|.|.
TGTGCCAGCAGCTTAGGACAGAGCTCCTACGAGCAGTACTTC
CASSLGQSSYEQYF
>TRBV13|TRBJ2-7|.|.
TGTGCCAGCAGCTTAGGTCGGCCAGTGTACGAGCAGTACTTC
CASSLGRPVYEQYF
>TRBV10-3|TRBJ2-7|many|.
TGTGCCATTCAGTGGGACACTGCCTACGAGCAGTACTTC
CAIQWDTAYEQYF
>TRBV29-1|TRBJ2-7|.|.
TGCAGCGTTGGGCACCCAGAAAGCGAGCAGTACTTC
CSVGHPESEQYF
>TRBV29-1|TRBJ2-3|.|TRBD2
TGCAGCGCTGTGGGCCTAGCGGGATTAGATACGCAGTATTTT
CSAVGLAGLDTQYF
>TRBV7-6|TRBJ2-7|.|TRBD1
TGTGCCAGCAGCTTAGGGACAGGGTTGTACGAGCAGTACTTC
CASSLGTGLYEQYF